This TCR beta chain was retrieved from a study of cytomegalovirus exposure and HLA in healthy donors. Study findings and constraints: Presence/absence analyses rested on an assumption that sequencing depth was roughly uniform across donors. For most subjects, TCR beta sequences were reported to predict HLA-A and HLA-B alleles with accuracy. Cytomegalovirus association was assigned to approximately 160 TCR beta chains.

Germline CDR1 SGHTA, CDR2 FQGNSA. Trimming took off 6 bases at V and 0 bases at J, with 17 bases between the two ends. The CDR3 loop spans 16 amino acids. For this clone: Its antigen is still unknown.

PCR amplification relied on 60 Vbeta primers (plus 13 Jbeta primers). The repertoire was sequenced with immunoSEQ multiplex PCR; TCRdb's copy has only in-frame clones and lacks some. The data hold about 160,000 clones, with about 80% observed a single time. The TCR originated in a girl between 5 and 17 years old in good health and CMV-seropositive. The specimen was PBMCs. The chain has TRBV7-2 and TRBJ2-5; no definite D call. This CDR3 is CASSPQALTYQETQYF. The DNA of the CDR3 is TGTGCCAGCAGTCCCCAGGCCCTTACCTACCAAGAGACCCAGTACTTC.